This T cell receptor beta chain was profiled in a study of T cells after posttransplantation cyclophosphamide. This clone was counted ten times or more. Its specificity is not known. This CDR3 contains 14 residues. The germline V gene has CDR1 SGDLS and CDR2 YYNGEE. The V gene lost 0 bases and the J gene lost 0 bases, with 7 bases spanning the gap. Study findings and constraints: Skin or GI-infiltrating T cells shared few TRB sequences with blood. TRB clonality was highly associated with recipient CMV seropositivity and reactivation. Later blood repertoires were often dominated by clones from the donor CD8+ memory compartment.

Assay: immunoSEQ multiplex PCR; the TCRdb copy retains only in-frame clones and omits some. The specimen gives tens of thousands of clones without singletons; the ten biggest hold 2% to 2.5%. The gene calls are TRBV9 and TRBJ2-7, with D hard to call. The source is a man aged 35 to 55 in good health, CMV-negative, and a related stem cell transplant donor. The sequenced sample was PBMCs. The CDR3 nucleotides are TGTGCCAGCAGCGTAGGGGCTCACTCCTACGAGCAGTACTTC. Protein: CASSVGAHSYEQYF.